Listed here are 11 T cell receptor beta chains from one sample, sequenced in a study of blood T cell repertoires in COVID-19. The table came from immunoSEQ multiplex PCR; TCRdb's copy has only in-frame clones and leaves some out. The sample lists fewer than 350,000 clones; 85% were seen once. The sequenced sample consisted of PBMCs or T cells enriched from blood (not recorded which). These receptors originate from a woman aged 50 to 60 who had recovered from COVID-19.

V gene TRBV6-2 or TRBV6-3 combines with J gene TRBJ2-1; 8 nucleotides match TRBD2. J was trimmed by 3 bases and V by 2 bases; bases with no gene match: 3. The CDR3 totals 15 residues. The germline V gene has CDR1 MNHEY and CDR2 SVGEGT. In DNA form, the CDR3 reads TGTGCCAGCAGTTACCATGCGGGAGGCTACAATGAGCAGTTCTTC. Translated, it gives CASSYHAGGYNEQFF.

This chain links TRBV4-1 with TRBJ1-1; 9 nucleotides line up with TRBD1. J lost 2 bases, V lost 4 bases, and 8 bases had no gene match. CDR3 length: 16 residues. Germline V lookup: CDR1 MGHRA, CDR2 YSYEKL. CDR3 sequence (DNA): TGCGCCAGCAGCCCGGGACAGGGACCCAGTAACACTGAAGCTTTCTTT. Translating gives CASSPGQGPSNTEAFF.

The CDR3 DNA reads as TGTGCCAGCAGGATACGGGGGAACAATGAGCAGTTCTTC. This translates into CASRIRGNNEQFF. The genes are TRBV12-3 or TRBV12-4 and TRBJ2-1; tentative D call: TRBD2 (6 bases). The CDR3 sequence is 13 residues long. Trimming shortened V by 6 bases and J by 5 bases, and 11 bases separated the two germline ends.

The chain combines TRBV27 with TRBJ1-5; 10 bases are a match to TRBD1. There are 14 residues in the CDR3. Germline V gene sequence: CDR1 MNHEY, CDR2 SMNVEV (reference sequence). V was pared by 4 bases and J by 6 bases, with 3 bases of the junction left unmatched. This CDR3 reads CASSSGQGTQPQHF. Here the CDR3 DNA reads TGTGCCAGCAGTTCGGGACAGGGGACTCAGCCCCAGCATTTT.

The chain couples TRBV12-3 or TRBV12-4 to TRBJ2-7; D is possibly TRBD2 (5 bases). Trimming took off 4 bases at V and 7 bases at J, with 11 bases between the two ends. The CDR3 has 12 amino acids. The CDR3 coding sequence is TGTGCCAGCAGTTACATCGGGGTTGAGCAGTACTTC. This sequence encodes CASSYIGVEQYF.

V gene TRBV11-2 combines with J gene TRBJ2-5; 10 bases fit TRBD2. V shed 2 bases and J 4 bases; nucleotides not matched to a gene: 10. CDR3 size: 17 residues. CDR1 is SGHAT and CDR2 is FQNNGV in the germline V gene. DNA for the CDR3: TGTGCCAGCAGCTTACTAGGCCTAGCGGGAGTGAGAGAGACCCAGTACTTC. This sequence encodes CASSLLGLAGVRETQYF.

The rearrangement links TRBV5-1 to TRBJ2-5; possible D gene TRBD2, 6 bases. The germline V gene has CDR1 SGHRS and CDR2 YFSETQ. Trimming removed 1 base at V and 2 bases at J, with 9 bases between. The CDR3 totals 14 residues. The CDR3 sequence: CASSLTGRQETQYF. The CDR3 DNA is TGCGCCAGCAGCTTGACCGGGAGACAAGAGACCCAGTACTTC.

Of note for this clone: One end of the junction fails to match germline, which may point to a read error. This chain joins TRBV7-2 and TRBJ2-1; 11 nucleotides match TRBD2. This CDR3 spans 12 amino acids. Germline V gives CDR1 SGHTA, CDR2 FQGNSA. In DNA form, the CDR3 reads TGTGCCAGCAGCTTCAGTCTAGCGGGAGGCGTCTTC. It translates to CASSFSLAGGVF.

Note on this clone: This sample also contains other DNA sequences that code for the same CDR3. The rearrangement joins TRBV4-1 to TRBJ1-4; D gene uncertain. Trimming took off 1 base at V and 8 bases at J, with 8 bases between the two ends. The length of the CDR3 is 13 residues. CDR1 and CDR2 from the germline V gene are MGHRA and YSYEKL. This CDR3 is CASSQGQREKLFF. The CDR3 region has the DNA TGCGCCAGCAGCCAAGGCCAGAGGGAAAAACTGTTTTTT.

The rearrangement uses TRBV21-1 and TRBJ1-5; the table's D call, TRBD1, has no DNA check behind it. TRBV21-1 is described as a pseudogene. CDR3 length equals 15 residues. The CDR3 protein is CASSKRRDRDQPQHF. CDR3 coding DNA: TGTGCCAGCAGCAAAAGAAGGGACAGGGATCAGCCCCAGCATTTT.

This clone was observed a few times. The V and J genes are TRBV25-1 and TRBJ1-5; D might be TRBD1 (6 bases). Germline assignment: CDR1 MGHDK and CDR2 SYGVNS. Trimming removed 5 bases from V and 0 bases from J, with 8 bases in between. The CDR3 is 14 residues long. CDR3: CASSRQDSNQPQHF. For the CDR3, the DNA is TGTGCCAGCAGTCGACAGGATAGCAATCAGCCCCAGCATTTT.